This T cell receptor (beta chain) originates from a study of blood T cell repertoires in COVID-19. Across the whole study: The samples span acute and convalescent COVID-19 from the United States, Italy and Spain. Sample material is recorded as cDNA or gDNA derived from T cells, B-cell-depleted T cells, or PBMCs.

How the authors handled the data: Amplification of reference gene primers was used by the study to estimate nucleated cell counts. The method was immunoSEQ multiplex PCR; TCRdb's version includes in-frame clones alone and lacks a portion of them. D and trimming were read from the DNA, whereas the V and J calls and clone size are those reported in that table. Among 30,000 to 40,000 clones listed, roughly 80% were seen once. CDR3 size: 15 residues. The germline gives CDR1 SGHVS, CDR2 FQNEAQ. Trimming removed 5 bases from V and 0 bases from J; junction bases left unmatched: 5. The receptor comes from a man aged 50 to 60 with acute or convalescent COVID-19. The chain is built from TRBV7-8 and TRBJ2-3; 7 positions match TRBD2. The sequenced sample was peripheral blood. The DNA for the CDR3 is TGTGCCAGCAGCCCCCTACTAGCGAGCACAGATACGCAGTATTTT. Its protein is CASSPLLASTDTQYF. Combining the CDR3 with reference TRBV7-8 and TRBJ2-3 gives the whole variable domain GAGVSQSPRYKVAKRGQDVALRCDPISGHVSLFWYQQALGQGPEFLTYFQNEAQLDKSGLPSDRFFAERPEGSVSTLKIQRTQQEDSAVYLCASSPLLASTDTQYFGPGTRLTVL.